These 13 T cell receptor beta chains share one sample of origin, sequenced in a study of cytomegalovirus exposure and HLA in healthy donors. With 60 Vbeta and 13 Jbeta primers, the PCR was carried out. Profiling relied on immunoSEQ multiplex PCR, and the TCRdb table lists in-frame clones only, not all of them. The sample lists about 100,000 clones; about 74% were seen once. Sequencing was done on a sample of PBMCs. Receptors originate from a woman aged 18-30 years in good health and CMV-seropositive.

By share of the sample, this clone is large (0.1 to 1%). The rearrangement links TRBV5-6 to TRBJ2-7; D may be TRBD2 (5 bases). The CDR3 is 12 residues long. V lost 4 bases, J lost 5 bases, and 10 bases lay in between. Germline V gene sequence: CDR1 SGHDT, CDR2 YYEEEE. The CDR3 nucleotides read TGTGCCAGCAGCACACGGGAACACGAGCAGTACTTC. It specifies CASSTREHEQYF.

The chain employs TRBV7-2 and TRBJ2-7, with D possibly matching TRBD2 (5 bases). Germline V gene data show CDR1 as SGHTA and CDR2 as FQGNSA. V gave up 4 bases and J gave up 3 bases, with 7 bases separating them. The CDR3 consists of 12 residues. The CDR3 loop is CASSSGLYEQYF. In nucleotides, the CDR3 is TGTGCCAGCAGCTCTGGACTCTACGAGCAGTACTTC.

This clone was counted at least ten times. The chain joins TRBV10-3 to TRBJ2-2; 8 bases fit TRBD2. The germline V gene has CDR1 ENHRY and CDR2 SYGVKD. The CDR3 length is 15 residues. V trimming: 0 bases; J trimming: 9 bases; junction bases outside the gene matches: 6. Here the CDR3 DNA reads TGTGCCATCAGTGAGTCGACTAGCGTCGACCGGGAGCTGTTTTTT. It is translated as CAISESTSVDRELFF.

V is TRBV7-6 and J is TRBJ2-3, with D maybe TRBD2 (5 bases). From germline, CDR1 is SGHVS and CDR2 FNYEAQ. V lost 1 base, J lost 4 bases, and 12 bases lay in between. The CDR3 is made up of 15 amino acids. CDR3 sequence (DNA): TGTGCCAGCAGCTTAGAGCCTTGGAGGCCAGATACGCAGTATTTT. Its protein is CASSLEPWRPDTQYF.

Here the CDR3 DNA reads TGTGCCAGCTCCCTGACCGGGGAGCTGTTTTTT. This gives the protein CASSLTGELFF. This chain uses TRBV25-1 with TRBJ2-2, with D unresolved. The CDR3 length is 11 residues. V dropped 8 bases and J dropped 5 bases, with 6 bases sitting between them. Germline V gene lookup returns CDR1 MGHDK and CDR2 SYGVNS.

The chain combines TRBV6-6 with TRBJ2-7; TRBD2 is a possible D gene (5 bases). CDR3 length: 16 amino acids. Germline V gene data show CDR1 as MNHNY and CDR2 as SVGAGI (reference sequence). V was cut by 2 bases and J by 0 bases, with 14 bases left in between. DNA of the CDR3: TGTGCCAGCAGTTACGGGGTGGACTCTAACTCCTACGAGCAGTACTTC. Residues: CASSYGVDSNSYEQYF.

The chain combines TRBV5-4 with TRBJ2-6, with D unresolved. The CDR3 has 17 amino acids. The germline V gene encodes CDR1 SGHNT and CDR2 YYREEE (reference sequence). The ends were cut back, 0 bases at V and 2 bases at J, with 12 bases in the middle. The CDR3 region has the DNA TGTGCCAGCAGCTTGGATGGTTCGCAGGCTGGGGCCAACGTCCTGACTTTC. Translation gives CASSLDGSQAGANVLTF.

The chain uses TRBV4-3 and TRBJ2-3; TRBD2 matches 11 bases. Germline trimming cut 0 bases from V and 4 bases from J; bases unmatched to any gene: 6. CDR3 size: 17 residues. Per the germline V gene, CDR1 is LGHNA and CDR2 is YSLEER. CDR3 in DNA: TGCGCCAGCAGCCAAGATCTGGTACTAGCGGGAGCAGATACGCAGTATTTT. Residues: CASSQDLVLAGADTQYF.

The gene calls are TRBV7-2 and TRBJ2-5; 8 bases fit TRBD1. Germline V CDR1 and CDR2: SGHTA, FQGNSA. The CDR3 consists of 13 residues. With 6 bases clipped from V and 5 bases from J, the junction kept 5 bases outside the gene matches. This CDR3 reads CASRETGVETQYF. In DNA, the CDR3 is TGTGCCAGCAGGGAGACAGGGGTGGAGACCCAGTACTTC.

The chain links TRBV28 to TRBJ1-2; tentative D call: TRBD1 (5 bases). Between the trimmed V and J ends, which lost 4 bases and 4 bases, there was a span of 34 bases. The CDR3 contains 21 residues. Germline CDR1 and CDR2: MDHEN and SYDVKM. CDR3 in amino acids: CASSSPSEGLGRPDMGYGYTF. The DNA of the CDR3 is TGTGCCAGCAGTTCTCCGTCGGAGGGGCTGGGGCGGCCGGACATGGGCTATGGCTACACCTTC.

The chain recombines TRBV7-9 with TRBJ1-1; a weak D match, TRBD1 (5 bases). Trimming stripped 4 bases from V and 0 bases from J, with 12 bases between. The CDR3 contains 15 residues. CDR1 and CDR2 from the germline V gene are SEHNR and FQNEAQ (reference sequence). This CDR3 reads CASSSGLGVNTEAFF. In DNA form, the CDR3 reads TGTGCCAGCAGCTCGGGACTTGGAGTGAACACTGAAGCTTTCTTT.

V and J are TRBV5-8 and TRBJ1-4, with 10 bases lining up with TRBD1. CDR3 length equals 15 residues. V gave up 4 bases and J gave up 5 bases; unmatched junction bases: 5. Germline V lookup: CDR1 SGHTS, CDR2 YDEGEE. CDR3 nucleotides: TGTGCCAGCAGCCCGAGGGACAGGGGAAATGAAAAACTGTTTTTT. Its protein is CASSPRDRGNEKLFF.

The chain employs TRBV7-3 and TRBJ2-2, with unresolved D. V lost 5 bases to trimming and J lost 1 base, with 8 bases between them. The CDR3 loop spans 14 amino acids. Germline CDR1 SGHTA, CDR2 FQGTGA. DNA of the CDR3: TGTGCCAGCAGCCGAGATGGGAACACCGGGGAGCTGTTTTTT. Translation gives CASSRDGNTGELFF.